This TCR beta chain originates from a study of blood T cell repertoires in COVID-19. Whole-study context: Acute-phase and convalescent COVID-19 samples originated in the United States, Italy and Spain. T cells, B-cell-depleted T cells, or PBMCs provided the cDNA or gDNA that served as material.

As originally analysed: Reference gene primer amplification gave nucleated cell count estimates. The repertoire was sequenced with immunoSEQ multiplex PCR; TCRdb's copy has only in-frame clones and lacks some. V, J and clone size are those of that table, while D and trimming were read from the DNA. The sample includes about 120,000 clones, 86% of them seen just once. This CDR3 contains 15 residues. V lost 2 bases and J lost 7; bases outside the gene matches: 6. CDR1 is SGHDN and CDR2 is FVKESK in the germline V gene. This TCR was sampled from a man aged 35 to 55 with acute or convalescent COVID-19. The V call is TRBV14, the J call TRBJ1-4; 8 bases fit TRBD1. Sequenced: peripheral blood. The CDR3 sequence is CASSQLQGAAEKLFF. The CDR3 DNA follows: TGTGCCAGCAGCCAATTGCAGGGGGCTGCTGAAAAACTGTTTTTT.